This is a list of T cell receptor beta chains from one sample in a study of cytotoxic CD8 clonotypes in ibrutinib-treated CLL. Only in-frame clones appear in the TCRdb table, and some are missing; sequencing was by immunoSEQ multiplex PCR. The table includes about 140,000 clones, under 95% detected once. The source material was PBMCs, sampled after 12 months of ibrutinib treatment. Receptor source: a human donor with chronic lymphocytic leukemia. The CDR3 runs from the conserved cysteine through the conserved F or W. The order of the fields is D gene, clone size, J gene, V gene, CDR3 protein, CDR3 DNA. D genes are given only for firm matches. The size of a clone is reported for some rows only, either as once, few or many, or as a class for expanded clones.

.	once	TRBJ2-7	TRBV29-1	CSVRYSYEQYF	TGCAGCGTCCGGTACTCCTACGAGCAGTACTTC
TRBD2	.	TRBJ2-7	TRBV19	CASSPGTSGTNRLTYEQYF	TGTGCCAGTAGTCCCGGGACTAGCGGGACAAACCGACTCACCTACGAGCAGTACTTC
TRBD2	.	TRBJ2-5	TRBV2	CASTAGRGWEETQYF	TGTGCCAGCACCGCGGGGAGGGGTTGGGAAGAGACCCAGTACTTC
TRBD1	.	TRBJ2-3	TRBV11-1	CASSRTGDADTQYF	TGTGCCAGCAGCCGGACAGGGGATGCAGATACGCAGTATTTT
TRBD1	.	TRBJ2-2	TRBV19	CASSISMWEQGANGELFF	TGTGCCAGTAGTATCTCAATGTGGGAACAGGGGGCAAACGGGGAGCTGTTTTTT
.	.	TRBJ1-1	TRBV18	CASSPSTAGTEAFF	TGTGCCAGCTCACCATCGACGGCCGGGACTGAAGCTTTCTTT
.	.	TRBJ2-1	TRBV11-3	CASSLDWWAPNNEQFF	TGTGCCAGCAGCTTAGATTGGTGGGCGCCGAACAATGAGCAGTTCTTC
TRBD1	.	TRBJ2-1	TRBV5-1	CASSFTGGPYNEQFF	TGCGCCAGCAGCTTTACAGGGGGCCCCTACAATGAGCAGTTCTTC
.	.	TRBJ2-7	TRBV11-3	CASSRDGSYEQYF	TGTGCCAGCAGCCGGGACGGCTCCTACGAGCAGTACTTC
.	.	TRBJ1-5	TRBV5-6	CASSGGRYSNQPQHF	TGTGCCAGCAGCGGGGGACGGTATAGCAATCAGCCCCAGCATTTT
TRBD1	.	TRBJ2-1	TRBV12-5	CASGLALTGTRNEQFF	TGTGCTAGTGGTTTAGCCTTGACAGGGACCAGGAATGAGCAGTTCTTC
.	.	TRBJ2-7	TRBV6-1	CASTKTTAYEQYF	TGTGCCAGCACTAAAACGACAGCCTACGAGCAGTACTTC
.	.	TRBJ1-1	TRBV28	CASRLGSFEAFF	TGTGCCAGCAGGCTTGGCTCGTTCGAAGCTTTCTTT
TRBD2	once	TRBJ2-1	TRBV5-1	CASSPTAGGSYNEQFF	TGCGCCAGCAGCCCCACGGCGGGAGGGTCCTACAATGAGCAGTTCTTC
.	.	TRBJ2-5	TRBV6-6	CASSFPGEYGETQYF	TGTGCCAGCAGTTTTCCCGGGGAATACGGGGAGACCCAGTACTTC
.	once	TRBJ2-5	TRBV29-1	CSAQTGGETQYF	TGCAGCGCACAGACAGGTGGAGAGACCCAGTACTTC
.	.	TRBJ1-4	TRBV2	CASSEEAVNEKLFF	TGTGCCAGCAGTGAAGAGGCCGTGAATGAAAAACTGTTTTTT
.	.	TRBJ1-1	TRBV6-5	CASSRQMNTEAFF	TGTGCCAGCAGTCGCCAGATGAACACTGAAGCTTTCTTT
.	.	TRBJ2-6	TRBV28	CASHRSGANVLTF	TGTGCCAGCCACCGCTCTGGGGCCAACGTCCTGACTTTC
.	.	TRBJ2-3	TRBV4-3	CASSQDVSDTQYF	TGCGCCAGCAGCCAAGATGTCTCCGATACGCAGTATTTT
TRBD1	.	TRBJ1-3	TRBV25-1	CAAQTGGNTIYF	TGTGCCGCTCAGACAGGGGGAAACACCATATATTTT
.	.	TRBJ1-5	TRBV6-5	CASCTTEGVLPQHF	TGTGCCAGCTGTACGACGGAGGGTGTGTTACCCCAGCATTTT
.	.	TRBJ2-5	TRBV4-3	CASSQDTYQETQYF	TGCGCCAGCAGCCAAGACACGTACCAAGAGACCCAGTACTTC
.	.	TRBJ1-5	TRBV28	CATRPGGRNQPQHF	TGTGCCACCCGTCCGGGGGGCCGCAATCAGCCCCAGCATTTT
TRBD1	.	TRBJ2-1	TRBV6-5	CASRDRGNEQFF	TGTGCCAGCAGGGACAGGGGAAATGAGCAGTTCTTC
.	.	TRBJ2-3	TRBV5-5	CASSRDRTTDTQYF	TGTGCCAGCAGCAGGGACCGAACCACAGATACGCAGTATTTT
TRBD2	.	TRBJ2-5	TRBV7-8	CASSLVAGGGETQYF	TGTGCCAGCAGCTTAGTGGCGGGAGGGGGTGAGACCCAGTACTTC
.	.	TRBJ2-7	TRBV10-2	CASSGVKWDYSSYEQYF	TGCGCCAGCAGTGGGGTCAAGTGGGATTACAGCTCCTACGAGCAGTACTTC
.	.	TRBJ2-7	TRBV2	CASSEALLGRARYEQYF	TGTGCCAGCAGTGAAGCCCTTCTAGGCAGGGCTCGCTACGAGCAGTACTTC
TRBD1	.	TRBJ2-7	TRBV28	CASSLFRDRLTYEQYF	TGTGCCAGCAGTTTATTCCGGGACAGGCTAACCTACGAGCAGTACTTC
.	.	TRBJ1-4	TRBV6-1	CASRVTGGGGEKLFF	TGTGCCAGCAGAGTTACTGGAGGGGGGGGCGAAAAACTGTTTTTT
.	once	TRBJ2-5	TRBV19	CASSIAGSGETQYF	TGTGCCAGTAGTATCGCGGGGTCAGGAGAGACCCAGTACTTC
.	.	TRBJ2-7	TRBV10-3	CAISESVYEQYF	TGTGCCATCAGTGAGTCGGTATACGAGCAGTACTTC
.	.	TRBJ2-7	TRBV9	CASSVGSSYEQYF	TGTGCCAGCAGCGTAGGATCCTCCTACGAGCAGTACTTC
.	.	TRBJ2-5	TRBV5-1	CASSLGVQGPQETQYF	TGCGCCAGCAGCTTGGGGGTCCAGGGGCCCCAAGAGACCCAGTACTTC
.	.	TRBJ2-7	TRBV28	CASSLPSVRVGQYF	TGTGCCAGCAGTTTACCGTCTGTCAGGGTCGGGCAGTACTTC
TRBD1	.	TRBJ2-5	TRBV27	CASSLGTEKETQYF	TGTGCCAGCAGTCTCGGGACAGAGAAAGAGACCCAGTACTTC
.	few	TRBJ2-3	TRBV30	CAWSKAGLGTDTQYF	TGTGCCTGGAGCAAGGCAGGACTGGGAACAGATACGCAGTATTTT
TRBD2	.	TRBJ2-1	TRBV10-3	CAISGTSGNYIYNEQFF	TGTGCCATCAGTGGGACTAGCGGAAATTATATCTACAATGAGCAGTTCTTC
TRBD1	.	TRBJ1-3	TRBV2	CASSGGTVAGNTIYF	TGTGCCAGCAGTGGGGGGACAGTAGCTGGAAACACCATATATTTT
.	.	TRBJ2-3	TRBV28	CASSLQRSTDTQYF	TGTGCCAGCAGTTTACAGCGGAGCACAGATACGCAGTATTTT
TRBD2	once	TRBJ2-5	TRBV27	CASSLSGGLAGLGETQYF	TGTGCCAGCAGTTTATCGGGGGGACTAGCGGGATTGGGAGAGACCCAGTACTTC
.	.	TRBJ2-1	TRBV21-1	CASSKECSLVAGATYNEQFF	TGTGCCAGCAGCAAAGAATGTAGTTTAGTGGCGGGAGCGACCTACAATGAGCAGTTCTTC
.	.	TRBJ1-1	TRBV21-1	CASSNLKLRRVTGNTEAFF	TGTGCCAGCAGCAACCTTAAACTCCGCAGGGTCACCGGGAACACTGAAGCTTTCTTT
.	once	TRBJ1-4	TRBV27	CASSWGGRNRDNEKLFF	TGTGCCAGCAGTTGGGGAGGCCGGAACAGGGATAATGAAAAACTGTTTTTT
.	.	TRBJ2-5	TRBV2	CAGNPGSQETQYF	TGTGCCGGCAATCCAGGATCGCAAGAGACCCAGTACTTC
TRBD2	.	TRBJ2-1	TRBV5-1	CASSPGLAGASSFF	TGCGCCAGCAGCCCGGGACTAGCGGGAGCAAGTTCGTTCTTC
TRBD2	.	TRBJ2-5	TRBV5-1	CASSLSARLAGGETQYF	TGCGCCAGCAGCTTGTCCGCAAGACTAGCGGGAGGCGAGACCCAGTACTTC
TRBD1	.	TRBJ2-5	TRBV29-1	CSATKTGGETQYF	TGCAGCGCAACTAAGACAGGGGGGGAGACCCAGTACTTC
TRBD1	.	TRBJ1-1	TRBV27	CASSFLRDRGAEAFF	TGTGCCAGCAGTTTCCTCCGGGACAGGGGTGCTGAAGCTTTCTTT
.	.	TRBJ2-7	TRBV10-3	CAGGDTEQYF	TGTGCCGGAGGGGACACCGAGCAGTACTTC
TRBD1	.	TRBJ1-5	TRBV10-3	CAISEDRASNQPQHF	TGTGCCATCAGCGAGGACAGGGCTAGCAATCAGCCCCAGCATTTT
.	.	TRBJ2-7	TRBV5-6	CASSFPGPTPEQYF	TGTGCCAGCAGCTTCCCGGGACCCACCCCTGAGCAGTACTTC
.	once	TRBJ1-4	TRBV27	CASSLQGMTNEKLFF	TGTGCCAGCAGTTTACAGGGCATGACTAATGAAAAACTGTTTTTT
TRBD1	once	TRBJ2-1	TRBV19	CASSRTLEQGTEQFF	TGTGCCAGTAGCAGAACACTCGAACAGGGGACTGAGCAGTTCTTC